This note documents a single TCR beta chain sequence. The germline CDR1 and CDR2 sequences are SGHRS and YFSETQ. CDR3 length equals 19 residues. V dropped 7 bases and J dropped 1; count of bases not matched to a gene: 16. The sample comes from a study of glioma-infiltrating T cells after dendritic cell vaccination. Study details: Samples are from glioblastoma patients in Phase I and II dendritic cell vaccine trials.

The time point here: after dendritic cell vaccination, including at tumor progression/relapse. Primers: 60 V beta forward and 13 J beta reverse. Method: immunoSEQ multiplex PCR; TCRdb's copy keeps in-frame clones and lacks some. The sample lists approximately 85,000 clones; 85% were seen once. This chain joins TRBV5-1 and TRBJ2-5; TRBD2 aligns across 13 bases. Sequencing was performed on blood, taken after dendritic cell vaccination. The clonotype originates from a human donor with glioblastoma. The CDR3 loop is CASGIGGTGLAGPQETQYF. The CDR3 DNA reads as TGCGCCAGCGGCATTGGGGGAACGGGACTAGCGGGACCCCAAGAGACCCAGTACTTC.